This T cell receptor (beta chain) was documented in a study of cytomegalovirus exposure and HLA in healthy donors. The PCR was carried out with 60 Vbeta primers and 13 Jbeta primers. Assay: immunoSEQ multiplex PCR; the TCRdb copy retains only in-frame clones and omits some. The sample holds 100,000 or so clones, 79% seen once. The length of the CDR3 is 16 residues. Germline CDR1 and CDR2: MDHEN and SYDVKM. V was shortened by 2 bases and J by 2 bases, with 15 bases between the two germline ends. The receptor was isolated from a woman in her thirties or forties in good health and CMV-seronegative. The sequenced sample consisted of PBMCs. The rearrangement uses TRBV28 and TRBJ1-2; D is uncertain. As DNA, the CDR3 is TGTGCCAGCAGTTTAGTAGAGGGCAGGTCCAACTATGGCTACACCTTC. Protein sequence: CASSLVEGRSNYGYTF.